This passage covers 29 T cell receptor beta chains from one sample sequenced in a study of T cells after yellow fever vaccination. TCRdb re-called the 5' RACE reads with MiXCR, one entry per CDR3 protein. The sample lists around 67,000 distinct CDR3 sequences, 7.1% occurring once. Sequencing used CD8+ T cells sorted from PBMCs, obtained more than 4 days after the first yellow fever vaccination. Receptor source: a man aged 18 to 30 who received the YFV17D yellow fever vaccine.

The genes are TRBV7-8 and TRBJ1-1; D is undetermined. This CDR3 contains 14 residues. Germline CDR1 SGHVS, CDR2 FQNEAQ. The V gene lost 2 bases and the J gene lost 2 bases, with 9 bases spanning the gap. This CDR3 reads CASSLFSKNTEAFF. For the CDR3, the DNA is TGTGCCAGCAGCTTATTCAGTAAAAACACTGAAGCTTTCTTT.

The chain has TRBV27 and TRBJ2-1; 8 bases align to TRBD1. J gave up 2 bases and V 5 bases, and 8 bases lay outside the gene matches. Germline assignment: CDR1 MNHEY and CDR2 SMNVEV (reference sequence). The CDR3 is 16 residues long. CDR3 loop: CASSHRQGLPYNEQFF. The CDR3, as DNA: TGTGCCAGCAGTCACCGACAGGGGCTCCCCTACAATGAGCAGTTCTTC.

The chain has TRBV19 and TRBJ1-1, with a possible D match to TRBD1 (6 bases). Trimming took 5 bases from V and 2 from J, leaving 12 bases between them. The CDR3 loop spans 14 amino acids. Germline lookup yields CDR1 LNHDA and CDR2 SQIVND (reference sequence). CDR3 protein: CASSAQQGNTEAFF. CDR3 sequence (DNA): TGTGCCAGTAGTGCGCAACAGGGAAACACTGAAGCTTTCTTT.

This clonotype was observed a handful of times. This chain joins TRBV3-1 and TRBJ2-6; maybe TRBD1 (6 bases). The length of the CDR3 is 17 residues. CDR1 is LGHDT and CDR2 is YNNKEL in the germline V gene (reference sequence). Deletions cut 2 bases from V and 3 bases from J, with 14 bases between. The CDR3 is CASSQTLGGGGANVLTF. The DNA of the CDR3 is TGTGCCAGCAGCCAAACCTTAGGGGGTGGTGGGGCCAACGTCCTGACTTTC.

In this sample, this clonotype turned up a few times. V usage is TRBV7-6 and J usage is TRBJ1-4; D is unresolved. This CDR3 is built from 17 residues. Germline CDR1 reads SGHVS; CDR2 reads FNYEAQ. V lost 2 bases and J lost 0, with 13 bases in between. CDR3 sequence reads: CASSLQVRTPTNEKLFF. In nucleotides, the CDR3 is TGTGCCAGCAGCTTACAGGTCAGGACCCCAACTAATGAAAAACTGTTTTTT.

This clonotype was recorded at least ten times. This chain connects TRBV7-2 to TRBJ2-1; D remains unclear. Trimming left V 0 bases short and J 0 bases short, with 6 bases between. The CDR3 totals 15 residues. Looked up from germline, CDR1 is SGHTA and CDR2 is FQGNSA. The CDR3 DNA reads TGTGCCAGCAGCTTAGCAGGGAACTCCTACAATGAGCAGTTCTTC. It yields the protein CASSLAGNSYNEQFF.

This clonotype has only a few counts. The J gene is TRBJ2-6, the V gene TRBV5-6; D is uncertain. Trimming shortened V by 4 bases and J by 4 bases, and 18 bases separated the two germline ends. This CDR3 is built from 17 residues. Germline V gives CDR1 SGHDT, CDR2 YYEEEE. For the CDR3, the DNA is TGTGCCAGCAGCCCGAGGTGGGCGCCGGAAGGGGCCAACGTCCTGACTTTC. Residues: CASSPRWAPEGANVLTF.

V gene TRBV4-2 combines with J gene TRBJ1-1; 8 bases line up with TRBD1. The V gene end was trimmed by 1 base and the J gene end by 4 bases; junction bases not matched to a gene: 2. Germline CDR1 and CDR2: LGHNA and YNFKEQ. There are 14 residues in the CDR3. This CDR3 is CASSQGTGSTEAFF. The CDR3 DNA reads TGTGCCAGCAGCCAAGGGACAGGGAGCACTGAAGCTTTCTTT.

A few counts support this clonotype. This sequence joins TRBV5-1 and TRBJ2-1, with 8 bases fitting TRBD2. V shed 0 bases and J 5 bases; nucleotides not matched to a gene: 7. The CDR3 covers 16 residues. Germline V CDR1 and CDR2: SGHRS, YFSETQ. This chain's CDR3 is CASSLVGSGADNEQFF. CDR3 in DNA: TGCGCCAGCAGCTTGGTGGGTAGCGGGGCCGACAATGAGCAGTTCTTC.

This clonotype was observed a handful of times. The chain recombines TRBV19 with TRBJ2-5; a weak D match, TRBD2 (5 bases). This CDR3 region has 16 residues. CDR1 and CDR2 from the germline V gene are LNHDA and SQIVND (reference sequence). V was shortened by 6 bases and J by 0 bases, with 17 bases between the two germline ends. The CDR3, as DNA: TGTGCCAGTAGCGCAGCCCGCTGGAGGTACCAAGAGACCCAGTACTTC. Protein: CASSAARWRYQETQYF.

This clonotype was observed at least ten times. V is TRBV7-9 and J is TRBJ1-2, with 8 nucleotides matching TRBD1. The CDR3 consists of 14 residues. V lost 5 bases, J lost 3 bases, and 5 bases stayed unmatched. Germline V gene lookup returns CDR1 SEHNR and CDR2 FQNEAQ (reference sequence). DNA for the CDR3: TGTGCCAGCAGCCCCGGACAGGGTCACTATGGCTACACCTTC. It translates to CASSPGQGHYGYTF.

This clonotype was seen repeatedly, ten times or more. This rearrangement joins TRBV4-3 to TRBJ2-1; TRBD1 matches 8 bases. V was pared by 1 base and J by 0 bases, with 2 bases of the junction left unmatched. Germline V CDR1 and CDR2: LGHNA, YSLEER. This CDR3 has 16 amino acids. This CDR3 is CASSQGDRSSYNEQFF. The CDR3 nucleotides are TGCGCCAGCAGCCAAGGGGACAGGAGCTCCTACAATGAGCAGTTCTTC.

Turning to this clonotype: A much larger clonotype is one base distant, so this may be a read error. The rearrangement uses TRBV3-1 and TRBJ2-2; no definite D call. Germline V gives CDR1 LGHDT, CDR2 YNNKEL (reference sequence). The CDR3 has 15 amino acids. The CDR3 reads CTSSQKGLPTGELFF. DNA of the CDR3: TGTACCAGCAGCCAAAAAGGGCTTCCTACCGGGGAGCTGTTTTTT. Drawing the rest from reference TRBV3-1 and TRBJ2-2, the complete variable domain is DTAVSQTPKYLVTQMGNDKSIKCEQNLGHDTMYWYKQDSKKFLKIMFSYNNKELIINETVPNRFSPKSPDKAHLNLHINSLELGDSAVYFCTSSQKGLPTGELFFGEGSRLTVL.

This clonotype appeared a few times. This sequence joins TRBV3-1 and TRBJ2-2, with 12 bases fitting TRBD2. The J segment lost 0 bases and the V segment lost 5 bases, leaving 7 bases of the junction unmatched. The CDR3 is 18 residues long. CDR1 and CDR2 from the germline V gene are LGHDT and YNNKEL (reference sequence). The CDR3 here is CASSGRLAGAPNTGELFF. The CDR3 DNA reads TGTGCCAGCAGCGGGCGACTAGCGGGGGCCCCGAACACCGGGGAGCTGTTTTTT.

This clonotype was recorded many times. The genes are TRBV20-1 and TRBJ1-2; D is ambiguous. The CDR3 covers 16 residues. V dropped 1 base and J dropped 4 bases, with 19 bases sitting between them. Germline V gene lookup returns CDR1 DFQATT and CDR2 SNEGSKA (reference sequence). The CDR3 is CSARGSWEGAGYGYTF. The DNA of the CDR3 is TGCAGTGCTAGAGGGTCTTGGGAGGGTGCAGGCTATGGCTACACCTTC.

This clonotype appeared many times. The V gene is TRBV7-9, the J gene TRBJ2-1; 7 bases are shared with TRBD1. J was trimmed by 5 bases and V by 5 bases; bases with no gene match: 9. The V gene's germline CDR1 is SEHNR and CDR2 FQNEAQ (reference sequence). The CDR3 has 15 amino acids. CDR3 sequence reads: CASSNYRGSHNEQFF. CDR3 sequence (DNA): TGTGCCAGCAGCAACTACAGGGGTTCCCACAATGAGCAGTTCTTC.

The table lists this clonotype with a few counts. The CDR3 protein is CASSEGGGVSGYTF. The CDR3 coding sequence is TGTGCCAGCAGTGAAGGAGGGGGGGTGAGCGGCTACACCTTC. V usage is TRBV6-1 and J usage is TRBJ1-2; the D gene is possibly TRBD1 (6 bases). The germline V and J ends were trimmed by 1 base and 8 bases, with 14 bases remaining between them. Germline V gene data show CDR1 as MNHNS and CDR2 as SASEGT. The CDR3 contains 14 residues.

This clonotype showed up just a few times. The V call is TRBV3-1, the J call TRBJ2-5, with 8 bases lining up with TRBD2. V dropped 0 bases and J dropped 1; count of bases not matched to a gene: 10. Germline V gene lookup returns CDR1 LGHDT and CDR2 YNNKEL (reference sequence). This CDR3 spans 18 amino acids. CDR3 residues: CASSQDVSGLVRQETQYF. The CDR3 DNA is TGTGCCAGCAGCCAAGATGTCTCGGGACTAGTCCGCCAAGAGACCCAGTACTTC.

This clonotype showed up just a few times. This chain uses TRBV6-5 with TRBJ2-1; weak D call: TRBD2 (6 bases). CDR3 size: 15 residues. Germline V gene sequence: CDR1 MNHEY, CDR2 SVGAGI. The V end was cut by 2 bases, the J end by 6 bases, with 14 bases between. The CDR3 loop reads CASSYRVTGLNEQFF. The CDR3 DNA follows: TGTGCCAGCAGTTACCGGGTGACGGGACTCAATGAGCAGTTCTTC.

The chain employs TRBV10-3 and TRBJ2-1; D is perhaps TRBD1 (6 bases). V was shortened by 7 bases and J by 1 base, with 20 bases between the two germline ends. Germline-derived CDR1 and CDR2 are ENHRY and SYGVKD. This CDR3 has 17 amino acids. Written as DNA, the CDR3 is TGTGCCATCAACCCCGAAGGGGGTTATAGTTCCTACAATGAGCAGTTCTTC. Translation gives CAINPEGGYSSYNEQFF.

This clonotype has ten or more counts. V usage is TRBV27 and J usage is TRBJ2-5; 8 bases map to TRBD1. V gave up 2 bases and J gave up 3 bases; unmatched junction bases: 8. The CDR3 is 16 amino acids. Germline V gene data show CDR1 as MNHEY and CDR2 as SMNVEV (reference sequence). CDR3 sequence: CASSLAKTGVEETQYF. The CDR3 DNA is TGTGCCAGCAGTTTAGCGAAGACAGGGGTCGAAGAGACCCAGTACTTC.

This clonotype was picked up many times. This chain links TRBV9 with TRBJ2-3, with 10 bases that match TRBD2. The germline gives CDR1 SGDLS, CDR2 YYNGEE. This CDR3 spans 16 amino acids. V shed 1 base, J shed 1 base, and the junction held 3 bases outside the gene matches. CDR3 DNA sequence: TGTGCCAGCAGCGTAAATCTAGCGGGGGGCACAGATACGCAGTATTTT. Encoded protein: CASSVNLAGGTDTQYF.

This clonotype was observed at least ten times. This chain joins TRBV7-9 and TRBJ2-5; TRBD1 aligns across 7 bases. From germline, CDR1 is SEHNR and CDR2 FQNEAQ (reference sequence). The CDR3 is 14 residues long. The ends lost 1 base at V and 2 bases at J; junction bases unmatched: 1. CDR3 DNA sequence: TGTGCCAGCAGCTTAGAGGGACAGCAAGAGACCCAGTACTTC. It encodes CASSLEGQQETQYF.

This clonotype was counted ten times or more. The chain recombines TRBV16 with TRBJ1-2; D is undetermined. Germline V gene lookup returns CDR1 KGHSY and CDR2 FQNENV. The CDR3 consists of 13 residues. V shed 1 base and J shed 7 bases, with 10 bases lying between them. This chain's CDR3 is CASSQFGSGGYTF. Written as DNA, the CDR3 is TGTGCCAGCAGCCAATTTGGGTCGGGTGGCTACACCTTC.

The chain is built from TRBV19 and TRBJ1-5, with unresolved D. V shed 6 bases and J shed 3 bases, with 12 bases lying between them. Germline CDR1 is LNHDA and CDR2 is SQIVND (reference sequence). The CDR3 is 14 amino acids. The CDR3 DNA follows: TGTGCCAGTAGCCCGGACGGCATCAATCAGCCCCAGCATTTT. This sequence encodes CASSPDGINQPQHF. The full variable domain, completed using reference TRBV19 and TRBJ1-5, is DGGITQSPKYLFRKEGQNVTLSCEQNLNHDAMYWYRQDPGQGLRLIYYSQIVNDFQKGDIAEGYSVSREKKESFPLTVTSAQKNPTAFYLCASSPDGINQPQHFGDGTRLSIL.

This clonotype was found many times. The chain recombines TRBV7-9 with TRBJ2-3, with D perhaps matching TRBD1 or TRBD2 (5 bases each). This CDR3 is built from 16 residues. V lost 1 base, J lost 3 bases, and 14 bases lay in between. CDR1 is SEHNR, CDR2 FQNEAQ, per germline (reference sequence). CDR3 nucleotides: TGTGCCAGCAGCTTAGTGAGGGAAAGGGGAACAGATACGCAGTATTTT. Amino acid sequence: CASSLVRERGTDTQYF.

This clonotype was found many times. V usage is TRBV10-3 and J usage is TRBJ1-5, with 10 nucleotides matching TRBD1. The CDR3 runs to 13 residues. The ends lost 11 bases at V and 4 bases at J; junction bases unmatched: 5. Germline V gene lookup returns CDR1 ENHRY and CDR2 SYGVKD. The CDR3 loop is CAGGTGVNQPQHF. In DNA form, the CDR3 reads TGTGCCGGCGGGACAGGGGTTAATCAGCCCCAGCATTTT.

This clonotype was picked up many times. The chain employs TRBV29-1 and TRBJ1-1, with D possibly TRBD1 on 5 matching bases. CDR3 length equals 12 residues. V was clipped by 0 bases and J by 8 bases, with 10 bases between them. Germline-derived CDR1 and CDR2 are SQVTM and ANQGSEA. The CDR3 loop reads CSVEDWGREAFF. CDR3 DNA sequence: TGCAGCGTTGAAGATTGGGGCAGGGAAGCTTTCTTT.

The genes are TRBV3-1 and TRBJ2-7; tentatively, D is TRBD1 or TRBD2 (5 bases each). Germline V lookup: CDR1 LGHDT, CDR2 YNNKEL (reference sequence). The CDR3 consists of 18 residues. Trimming left V 1 base short and J 0 bases short, with 19 bases between. CDR3 DNA: TGTGCCAGCAGCCAAGTCCCACCGGGACCAATCCTCTCCTACGAGCAGTACTTC. Amino acid sequence: CASSQVPPGPILSYEQYF.